This T cell receptor beta chain was retrieved from a study of radiation and T cells in renal cell carcinoma (dated by TCRdb to the early 2020s). For the wider study: The samples were obtained from a clinical trial, where primary renal cell carcinomas were treated with 15 Gy stereotactic body radiation therapy and then removed by nephrectomy 4 weeks afterward. In total, some 50 samples underwent TCR beta sequencing: approximately 26 tumors plus 27 peripheral blood samples. In the 40 to 60 samples combined, some 4,100,000 unique CDR3 nucleotide sequences were found, encoding some 2,500,000 unique CDR3 amino acid sequences. Findings and caveats that apply to the study as a whole: Dynamics of the blood repertoire were not tracked past 4 weeks after treatment. In blood, the top tumor clonotypes increased from baseline to 2 weeks after radiation and then shrank by 4 weeks, which suggests a temporary expansion of tumor-resident clones. The single-armed trial design could not address effects of radiation dose or scheduling on the TCR repertoire. Because pretreatment tumor biopsies were not available, the study could not determine whether clonotypes were already present within the tumor at baseline.

CDR1 SGHDT and CDR2 YYEEEE are derived from the germline V gene. V is clipped by 0 bases and J by 5 bases, and the sequence between their germline boundaries is 9 bases long. From the cysteine up to the phenylalanine, the CDR3 has a length of 13 residues. The sequence is cut down to CDR3 DNA, 39 bases in frame from base 1. This sample's time point label indicates: blood 2 weeks post-SBRT. This specimen's treatment or condition label, interpreted: 15 Gy SBRT to primary tumor, nephrectomy 4 weeks later. To follow tumor-enriched clonotypes, peripheral blood was collected serially from radiation-treated patients at baseline and again at 2 weeks and 4 weeks after SBRT. All patients had renal cell carcinoma with clear cell pathology. The QIAamp DNA Blood Mini Kit (Qiagen) was used to prepare genomic DNA for TCR sequencing. The analyses included only samples that passed all quality control checks. TCR beta libraries were generated from genomic DNA with the immunoSEQ kit, following the manufacturer's recommendations. To prepare libraries, a first multiplex PCR with proprietary primers was run, followed by a second PCR that added unique barcodes, and a bead cleanup was done after each round. Each sample batch included a kit-provided positive control reaction and a negative control reaction. The final libraries underwent checking on an Agilent 4200 TapeStation D1000 ScreenTape, volumetric pooling, and quantification by qPCR. An Illumina NextSeq500 fitted with a MidOutput 150-cycle cartridge performed the sequencing, running 156 Read1 cycles and 15 Index1 cycles with the kit's custom primers. The pooled library was loaded at roughly 1 pM with a roughly 22% PhiX control spike-in. As for how the authors treated the data: Vendor-processed data were analyzed in R, and a clonotype was defined as all T cells sharing the same CDR3 nucleotide sequence. For clone abundance analyses, frequencies were normalized to the 10,000 most abundant clones per sample. Public T cell clones, which averaged fewer than five per sample, were excluded before analysis. An abundance difference of at least 32-fold between compartments was the criterion for calling clonotypes tumor-enriched or baseline blood-enriched. A beta-binomial differential abundance model was used to identify clonotypes that were expanded or contracted between blood time points. Similarity between tumor and blood repertoires was quantified using the Baroni-Urbani and Buser coefficient, and groups were compared with two-tailed Wilcoxon tests in R. The source is immuneACCESS, and TCRdb retained only in-frame sequences with V and J called. Part of the clones is not carried over; for the studies checked, unresolved V genes explain less than half of this, and the remainder is unexplained. V and J calls plus clone size are reproduced from that table; the DNA served to infer D and trimming. This sample lists 20,000 to 30,000 clones; more than 65% were detected once. The top ten clonotypes cover approximately 31% of the sample.

As regards this clone: Its antigen is currently not known. The sample holds no much larger clone one base away, and base qualities are not on file.

The chain uses TRBV5-6 and TRBJ2-7; the D gene lacks a confident call. The sequence was obtained from a man in his sixties with renal cell carcinoma. Here the sequenced sample was blood, taken from a patient whose treatment included radiotherapy and nephrectomy. This receptor has the CDR3 CASSLDSRNEQYF. The nucleotides are TGTGCCAGCAGCTTGGACAGTCGGAACGAGCAGTACTTC.